This T cell receptor beta chain was observed in a study of T cells in Graves' hyperthyroidism and ophthalmopathy. Study overall: Initial diagnosis, before any treatment, was when peripheral blood was collected.

General study findings and limits: Blood also held most thyroid clonotypes expanded beyond 0.001. A 13 V-J model separated ophthalmopathy from stable hyperthyroidism.

RNA transcripts were the template for amplifying TCR beta CDR3 regions. An initial round of RT-PCR targeting the TCR CDR3 relied on the HTBI primer set. TCRdb re-called the multiplex PCR reads with MiXCR, one entry per CDR3 protein. The data contain about 350,000 distinct CDR3 sequences, roughly an eighth of them singletons. For ophthalmopathy patients, the Clinical Activity Score was at least 3 and the NOSPECS grade at least 4; duration was under 3 months. At least ten counts were recorded for this clonotype. Its antigen is unidentified. The length of the CDR3 is 16 residues. The germline gives CDR1 SNHLY, CDR2 FYNNEI. Trimming pared 3 bases from V and 7 bases from J, leaving 19 bases between.

This TCR came from a woman in her thirties or forties with Graves' ophthalmopathy. Sequenced material: blood. This rearrangement joins TRBV2 to TRBJ2-1, with a possible D match to TRBD2 (5 bases). In nucleotides, the CDR3 is TGTGCCAGCAGTGATTTAGCGACCTTCCTGGGGAATGAGCAGTTCTTC. It translates to CASSDLATFLGNEQFF. The variable domain in full, with the rest retrieved from reference TRBV2 and TRBJ2-1, is EPEVTQTPSHQVTQMGQEVILRCVPISNHLYFYWYRQILGQKVEFLVSFYNNEISEKSEIFDDQFSVERPDGSNFTLKIRSTKLEDSAMYFCASSDLATFLGNEQFFGPGTRLTVL.